What follows is one T cell receptor (beta chain) and its context. Its antigen is not identified. These data come from a study of shared clonotypes between healthy human individuals. General study findings and limits: Clonotypes that were shared across a handful of donors made up around 4.6% of naive CD4 clonotypes. Researchers sampled blood only, noting tissue repertoires likely differ.

CD8 cells classed as naive were CD45RO-negative and positively selected for CCR7, excluding terminally differentiated effector memory CD45RA+ cells. Sequenced by immunoSEQ multiplex PCR; TCRdb stores in-frame clones only, minus some. The sample yields about 1.9 million clones, around 95% seen once. CDR3 length: 13 amino acids. The trim removed 4 bases at V and 4 bases at J, leaving 3 bases unmatched. Germline CDR1 MNHEY, CDR2 SMNVEV (reference sequence). This clonotype was sampled from a man between 18 and 35 years old in good health. Some clones in this sample may be carry-over from other donors' samples. V usage is TRBV27 and J usage is TRBJ1-2; 7 bases are a match to TRBD1. The specimen was naive CD8+ T cells from PBMCs. The CDR3: CASSSWDSYGYTF. DNA for the CDR3: TGTGCCAGCAGTTCCTGGGACAGCTATGGCTACACCTTC.